One sample yielded the 9 T cell receptor beta chains listed below, sequenced in a study of T cell responses to AZD1222 COVID-19 vaccine. Here immunoSEQ multiplex PCR was the method, and the copy in TCRdb shows in-frame clones only, minus some. The sample carries roughly 67,000 clones, about 80% recorded once. The sample in question was peripheral blood, obtained on day 0 of AZD1222 vaccination. Every receptor here comes from an adult in good health.

V is TRBV5-5 and J is TRBJ2-2; TRBD2 matches at 7 bases. Germline V lookup: CDR1 SGHKS, CDR2 YYEKEE (reference sequence). J was trimmed by 0 bases and V by 1 base; bases with no gene match: 0. The CDR3 totals 15 residues. The CDR3 is CASSLTSANTGELFF. CDR3 bases: TGTGCCAGCAGCTTGACTAGCGCGAACACCGGGGAGCTGTTTTTT.

The chain joins TRBV27 to TRBJ1-6, with D unresolved. V was clipped by 2 bases and J by 4 bases, with 6 bases between them. Germline-derived CDR1 and CDR2 are MNHEY and SMNVEV (reference sequence). The CDR3 loop spans 14 amino acids. The CDR3 loop reads CASSLGQYNSPLHF. CDR3 coding DNA: TGTGCCAGCAGTTTAGGGCAGTATAATTCACCCCTCCACTTT.

As to this clone: At one boundary the junction diverges from the germline segment, which might be a read error. The rearrangement links TRBV11-2 to TRBJ1-2; 7 bases fit TRBD1. This CDR3 is 17 amino acids long. Germline V gene lookup returns CDR1 SGHAT and CDR2 FQNNGV. For the CDR3, the DNA is TGTGCCAGCAGTTTAGCAGGGTCCCAGGGGGTTAACTATGGCTACACCTTC. This encodes CASSLAGSQGVNYGYTF. The variable domain in full, completed from reference TRBV11-2 and TRBJ1-2, reads EAGVAQSPRYKIIEKRQSVAFWCNPISGHATLYWYQQILGQGPKLLIQFQNNGVVDDSQLPKDRFSAERLKGVDSTLKIQPAKLEDSAVYLCASSLAGSQGVNYGYTFGSGTRLTVV.

This chain uses TRBV19 with TRBJ2-6, with unresolved D. The CDR3 covers 13 residues. V gave up 10 bases and J gave up 3 bases, with 10 bases separating them. CDR1 and CDR2 (germline): LNHDA, SQIVND (reference sequence). The CDR3 spells CATHVGGANVLTF. CDR3 in DNA: TGTGCCACCCACGTTGGTGGGGCCAACGTCCTGACTTTC.

The rearrangement joins TRBV19 to TRBJ2-1; possibly TRBD1 or TRBD2 for D (5 bases each). Germline loops: CDR1 LNHDA, CDR2 SQIVND (reference sequence). The CDR3 length is 18 residues. Trimming took 5 bases from V and 4 from J, leaving 24 bases between them. For the CDR3, the DNA is TGTGCCAGTAGTGGATATCAACCGGGACCCCAATTATACAATGAGCAGTTCTTC. Protein sequence: CASSGYQPGPQLYNEQFF.

This sequence joins TRBV7-9 and TRBJ2-3; D is undetermined. CDR1 is SEHNR, CDR2 FQNEAQ, per germline (reference sequence). The CDR3 loop spans 13 amino acids. V shed 5 bases and J shed 2 bases, with 8 bases lying between them. Here the CDR3 DNA reads TGTGCCAGCAGCCTAAGAGACACAGATACGCAGTATTTT. As protein: CASSLRDTDTQYF. Combining the CDR3 with reference TRBV7-9 and TRBJ2-3 gives the whole variable domain DTGVSQNPRHKITKRGQNVTFRCDPISEHNRLYWYRQTLGQGPEFLTYFQNEAQLEKSRLLSDRFSAERPKGSFSTLEIQRTEQGDSAMYLCASSLRDTDTQYFGPGTRLTVL.

A few counts support this clone. The chain is built from TRBV4-1 and TRBJ2-1, with TRBD2 matching 10 bases. Per the germline V gene, CDR1 is MGHRA and CDR2 is YSYEKL. CDR3 size: 17 residues. Germline trimming cut 2 bases from V and 4 bases from J; bases unmatched to any gene: 8. DNA of the CDR3: TGCGCCAGCAGCCAATTAGGAGCGGGGGGGTTTTACAATGAGCAGTTCTTC. Translation gives CASSQLGAGGFYNEQFF.

The V and J genes are TRBV7-3 and TRBJ1-1; D gene unclear. Germline V gene data show CDR1 as SGHTA and CDR2 as FQGTGA. The V gene lost 3 bases and the J gene lost 2 bases, with 13 bases spanning the gap. This CDR3 contains 15 residues. The CDR3 is CASSFLAGANTEAFF. CDR3 DNA: TGTGCCAGCAGCTTCTTAGCGGGAGCCAACACTGAAGCTTTCTTT.

The rearrangement links TRBV6-1 to TRBJ1-1, with 8 bases identical to TRBD1. CDR1 is MNHNS and CDR2 is SASEGT in the germline V gene. The CDR3 has 18 residues. The V and J ends lost 3 bases and 0 bases, in that order; junction bases with no gene match: 12. In DNA, the CDR3 is TGTGCCAGCAGTGATTATTGGCAGGGGGCTCGGGTGAACACTGAAGCTTTCTTT. Its protein product is CASSDYWQGARVNTEAFF.